These 9 T cell receptor beta chains were sequenced from one sample in a study of T cell responses to AZD1222 COVID-19 vaccine. TCRdb's copy holds only in-frame clones and misses some; the assay was immunoSEQ multiplex PCR. The profile shows more than 80,000 clones, 88% of them singletons. Sequencing was performed on peripheral blood, taken on day 0 of MenACWY control vaccination. The receptors come from an adult in good health.

This chain joins TRBV5-4 and TRBJ2-1, with 10 bases identical to TRBD1. Germline CDR1 is SGHNT and CDR2 is YYREEE (reference sequence). The CDR3 totals 15 residues. Germline trimming cut 4 bases from V and 8 bases from J; bases unmatched to any gene: 9. CDR3 DNA: TGTGCCAGCAGCCGGCCCGGGACAGGGGTAGATGAGCAGTTCTTC. Translating it yields CASSRPGTGVDEQFF.

The CDR3 here is CASRRGQGIYEQYF. CDR3 nucleotide sequence: TGTGCCAGCAGGAGGGGACAGGGGATCTACGAGCAGTACTTC. The rearrangement uses TRBV6-5 and TRBJ2-7; 10 bases are a match to TRBD1. This CDR3 has 14 amino acids. Germline values: CDR1 MNHEY, CDR2 SVGAGI. Trimming took 6 bases from V and 3 from J; bases not matched to a gene: 5.

The rearrangement uses TRBV7-9 and TRBJ1-1; D uncertain. This CDR3 is built from 15 residues. V was cut by 3 bases and J by 1 base, with 12 bases left in between. The V gene's germline CDR1 is SEHNR and CDR2 FQNEAQ (reference sequence). CDR3 in DNA: TGTGCCAGCAGCTTGGGGAAGGAGAGGAACACTGAAGCTTTCTTT. It is translated as CASSLGKERNTEAFF.

The V gene is TRBV28, the J gene TRBJ1-3; no clear D gene. With 2 bases removed from V and 0 bases from J, the gap between germline ends came to 5 bases. The CDR3 extends over 14 amino acids. Germline lookup yields CDR1 MDHEN and CDR2 SYDVKM. Written as DNA, the CDR3 is TGTGCCAGCAGTTTACAGTACTCTGGAAACACCATATATTTT. Translated, it gives CASSLQYSGNTIYF.

The chain uses TRBV30 and TRBJ1-5; TRBD1 matches 10 bases. Germline V gene lookup returns CDR1 GTSNPN and CDR2 SVGIG (reference sequence). This CDR3 comprises 13 residues. J was trimmed by 4 bases and V by 7 bases; bases with no gene match: 4. The CDR3 reads CALGQGFNQPQHF. CDR3 DNA: TGTGCCTTGGGACAGGGGTTTAATCAGCCCCAGCATTTT.

The chain is built from TRBV30 and TRBJ2-3, with a possible D match to TRBD1 (5 bases). With 3 bases removed from V and 1 base from J, the gap between germline ends came to 8 bases. CDR3 size: 13 residues. Germline values: CDR1 GTSNPN, CDR2 SVGIG (reference sequence). CDR3 in amino acids: CAWREGGTDTQYF. The CDR3 DNA reads as TGTGCCTGGAGAGAAGGGGGCACAGATACGCAGTATTTT.

V usage is TRBV28 and J usage is TRBJ1-1, with 10 bases lining up with TRBD1. V lost 3 bases, J lost 5 bases, and 6 bases stayed unmatched. The germline V gene encodes CDR1 MDHEN and CDR2 SYDVKM. The length of the CDR3 is 15 residues. For the CDR3, the DNA is TGTGCCAGCAGTTTGCCGGGACAGGGGAATACTGAAGCTTTCTTT. Its protein is CASSLPGQGNTEAFF. The variable domain in full, completed from reference TRBV28 and TRBJ1-1, reads DVKVTQSSRYLVKRTGEKVFLECVQDMDHENMFWYRQDPGLGLRLIYFSYDVKMKEKGDIPEGYSVSREKKERFSLILESASTNQTSMYLCASSLPGQGNTEAFFGQGTRLTVV.

This clone was seen once. The chain recombines TRBV29-1 with TRBJ1-2; no reliable D call. The CDR3 covers 13 residues. Germline V CDR1 and CDR2: SQVTM, ANQGSEA. Trimming took 4 bases from V and 3 from J, leaving 12 bases between them. CDR3 DNA: TGCAGCGTTGGGAAGGGTGGCGACTATGGCTACACCTTC. Its translation is CSVGKGGDYGYTF.

V and J are TRBV7-8 and TRBJ1-1; maybe TRBD1 (5 bases). Germline CDR1 is SGHVS and CDR2 is FQNEAQ. The V end lost 10 bases, the J end lost 1 base, and 16 bases lay between the germline ends. This CDR3 region has 14 residues. In nucleotides, the CDR3 is TGTGCCACCACAATCGGACACTCGAACACTGAAGCTTTCTTT. It translates to CATTIGHSNTEAFF.